These T cell receptor beta chains were read from a single sample in a study of beta chain features in type 1 diabetes. TCRdb keeps only in-frame clones here, not all; method: immunoSEQ multiplex PCR. The sample carries approximately 84,000 clones, 30% to 35% recorded once. Material for sequencing was stem cell memory CD4+ T cells from blood. The origin of the receptors is a woman in her late teens or twenties in good health. Each CDR3 is given with its conserved first and last residue. D genes are given only for firm matches. Not all rows give a size; the values are once, few, many and, for expanded clones, a class.

clone size	V gene	D gene	J gene	CDR3 DNA	CDR3 protein
.	TRBV14	.	TRBJ2-3	TGTGCCAGCAGCCTTACTAGAGATACGCAGTATTTT	CASSLTRDTQYF
.	TRBV7-2	.	TRBJ1-1	TGTGCCAGCAGCTTGTTAGCGGGACGGAACACTGAAGCTTTCTTT	CASSLLAGRNTEAFF
.	TRBV18	TRBD1	TRBJ1-1	TGTGCCAGCTCACCACAGGGGGCGGCTGAAGCTTTCTTT	CASSPQGAAEAFF
few	TRBV5-1	TRBD1	TRBJ1-2	TGCGCCAGCAGCCTTGACAGGGCCGCTAACTATGGCTACACCTTC	CASSLDRAANYGYTF
.	TRBV30	.	TRBJ1-1	TGTGCCTGGAGTGTACGGGGTCCGGGGGTCTTT	CAWSVRGPGVF
.	TRBV11-3	.	TRBJ2-3	TGTGCCAGCAGCTTAATGGGGGGAGGCACAGATACGCAGTATTTT	CASSLMGGGTDTQYF
few	TRBV11-3	TRBD2	TRBJ2-1	TGTGCCAGCAGCTCGATAACCGGGACTAGCGGGTCCTACAATGAGCAGTTCTTC	CASSSITGTSGSYNEQFF
.	TRBV18	.	TRBJ2-5	TGTGCCAGCTCACCACCAGCCAGGGGATTCCAAGAGACCCAGTACTTC	CASSPPARGFQETQYF
few	TRBV4-2	.	TRBJ1-1	TGTGCCAGCAGGGGGGGGATCCTCGGGTCGAACACTGAAGCTTTCTTT	CASRGGILGSNTEAFF
.	TRBV7-7	.	TRBJ2-5	TGTGCTAGCAGCCGACGGACAGAAGGAGAGACCCAGTACTTC	CASSRRTEGETQYF
.	TRBV19	.	TRBJ2-7	TGTGCCAGTAGTCCACAGGGTACCGAGCAGTACTTC	CASSPQGTEQYF
.	TRBV4-3	TRBD1	TRBJ1-2	TGCGCCAGCAGCCAAGAAGCCCCTGACAGGGGATTTAACTATGGCTACACCTTC	CASSQEAPDRGFNYGYTF
few	TRBV6-5	TRBD2	TRBJ2-1	TGTGCCAGCAGGCCAACTAGCGATGGTAGGCAGTTCTTC	CASRPTSDGRQFF
.	TRBV19	.	TRBJ1-1	TGTGCCAGTAGTACCCTGGGGAGAAAAGCTTTCTTT	CASSTLGRKAFF
.	TRBV19	.	TRBJ1-1	TGTGCCAGTGGACGGGCTAGGGGAACTGAAGCTTTCTTT	CASGRARGTEAFF
.	TRBV2	.	TRBJ1-4	TGTGCCAGCAGTGGACAGTTTGAAAAACTGTTTTTT	CASSGQFEKLFF
.	TRBV5-1	.	TRBJ2-1	TGCGCCAGCAGCTTAGGGGGTACTGGGGGACGGAATGAGCAGTTCTTC	CASSLGGTGGRNEQFF
few	TRBV6-6	.	TRBJ1-1	TGTGCCAGCTCTTACAGATCGAACACTGAAGCTTTCTTT	CASSYRSNTEAFF
.	TRBV5-1	TRBD1	TRBJ2-3	TGCGCCAGCAGGGCCGGGACAGGGAGCACAGATACGCAGTATTTT	CASRAGTGSTDTQYF
few	TRBV2	.	TRBJ1-5	TGTGCCAGCAGTGACGGAGGAGGCGGTAGCAATCAGCCCCAGCATTTT	CASSDGGGGSNQPQHF
.	TRBV11-2	TRBD2	TRBJ2-7	TGTGCCAGCAGCTTACTAGCGGGGGGGCGGTACGAGCAGTACTTC	CASSLLAGGRYEQYF
few	TRBV7-3	.	TRBJ2-6	TGTGCCAGCAGCTTATCGGTTCAATCTGGGGCCAACGTCCTGACTTTC	CASSLSVQSGANVLTF
.	TRBV30	TRBD1	TRBJ1-1	TGTGCCTGGATGGGACAGGGGTTGGTTGAAGCTTTCTTT	CAWMGQGLVEAFF
.	TRBV29-1	.	TRBJ2-3	TGCAGCGTTGCCCATCTACAGAGCACAGATACGCAGTATTTT	CSVAHLQSTDTQYF
.	TRBV4-2	TRBD1	TRBJ1-1	TGTGCCAGCTCCCGGGGGACAGGGGCTGGGGAGACTGAAGCTTTCTTT	CASSRGTGAGETEAFF
many	TRBV30	.	TRBJ1-4	TGTGCCTGGAGGGGGGACACCAATGAAAAACTGTTTTTT	CAWRGDTNEKLFF
.	TRBV5-1	.	TRBJ2-7	TGCGCCAGCAGCTTTAGGGGACAAAGCTACGAGCAGTACTTC	CASSFRGQSYEQYF
.	TRBV6-1	.	TRBJ2-1	TGTGCCAGCAGTCGCTCCTTCAGGGATGAGCAGTTCTTC	CASSRSFRDEQFF
.	TRBV18	TRBD1	TRBJ1-2	TGTGCCAGCTCACTAGACAGGGCCAACTATGGCTACACCTTC	CASSLDRANYGYTF
.	TRBV9	.	TRBJ2-5	TGTGCCAGCAGCGCGACGACCGTAGGGGGCCAGTACTTC	CASSATTVGGQYF
once	TRBV7-9	TRBD1	TRBJ1-4	TGTGCCAGCAGCTTCGGACAGGGGGGATCTCAGGAAAAACTGTTTTTT	CASSFGQGGSQEKLFF
many	TRBV28	.	TRBJ1-1	TGTGCCAGCAGGGAAGGACAGATGAACACTGAAGCTTTCTTT	CASREGQMNTEAFF